This T cell receptor (beta chain) appears in the sequencing data of a study of post-analysis software for immune sequencing data (dated by TCRdb to the mid-2010s). Regarding the complete study: Recorded disease courses included relapsing-remitting, secondary progressive and progressive-relapsing multiple sclerosis, with some patients lacking subtype annotation. The multiple sclerosis patient repertoires were compared with more than 9 previously published healthy control repertoires from donors aged about 6 to 28 years. A subset of samples was prepared in parallel using single-end sample barcoding, then pooled and co-amplified after Illumina adapter ligation.

The CDR3 has 13 amino acids, counting the end cysteine and phenylalanine. Left in the record is the CDR3 DNA by itself, 39 bases read in frame from the first base. Reading the germline V gene (reference sequence) gives CDR1 SEHNR and CDR2 FQNEAQ. On this clonotype itself: Its antigen has not been determined. It may be a read error: a sequence one base away is much more abundant.

To demonstrate the VDJtools post-analysis software, TCR beta repertoires were profiled from the peripheral blood of 13 young patients with multiple sclerosis. The multiple sclerosis patients were children and adolescents ranging in age from roughly 6 to 16 years. Results the study describes overall, beyond this receptor: The multiple sclerosis patient group was slightly younger than the control group. Direct clustering with F measure revealed strong co-clustering of samples prepared in the same batch, which led to a batch-effect correction. Normalized Chao1 diversity was significantly lower in multiple sclerosis patients than controls, suggesting substantial peripheral T-cell clonal expansion. Significantly higher frequencies in patients than in controls were found for several TRBV segments, including TRBV5-6, TRBV5-1 and TRBV20-1.

The library was generated by PCR. The run used an Illumina HiSeq 2500. To reduce PCR and sequencing biases, unique molecular identifiers were incorporated into the TCR beta cDNA libraries. Every 1 to 10 million input T cells yielded approximately 500,000 cDNA molecules, meaning each molecule approximated one T cell. The patient libraries were prepared and sequenced using the same protocol as the earlier healthy control dataset. Samples belonging to the same batch were prepared together, multiplexed and sequenced on a shared HiSeq lane. The authors' analysis ran thus. Raw barcoded reads were processed with MIGEC, discarding single-read molecular identifier groups before consensus assembly and CDR3 extraction. VDJtools was used for post-analysis of the clonotype tables, with diversity normalized by down-sampling every dataset to the smallest sample size. Repertoire overlap clustering matched CDR3 amino acid but not nucleotide sequences to correct batch-related cross-sample contamination. Through fastp at Q25 and MiXCR, TCRdb rebuilt clones from the public reads, retaining in-frame beta chains. When rows share a CDR3 protein, they turn into one entry using the most common DNA and genes. The V and J calls were determined by TCRdb, not by the authors. Counted in this sample were 250,000 to 300,000 distinct CDR3 sequences; around 34% of them appeared once. 4% to 6% of the sample is taken by the ten largest.

The specimen was blood. The source of this sequence is a girl under 18 with multiple sclerosis. This chain is built from TRBV7-9 and TRBJ2-7, with an unclear D gene assignment. The DNA reads TGTGCCGGCAGCTTACCGCCCAATTACGAGCAGTACTTC. Translated, it gives CAGSLPPNYEQYF.